These T cell receptor beta chains were read from a single sample in a study of T cell repertoires in cytomegalovirus infection. These TCRs are of unknown antigen specificity. TCRdb fed the reads into MiXCR, producing one record per CDR3 protein. The sample lists 20,000 to 30,000 distinct CDR3 sequences; 20% to 25% were seen once. The specimen comprised CD8+ T cells from cultured PBMCs, sampled from culture after CMV antigen stimulation. The receptors stem from a human donor in good health (CMV status not recorded). Some clones in this sample may be carry-over from other donors' samples. The CDR3 runs from the conserved cysteine through the conserved F or W. Each record gives: D gene, clone size, V gene, J gene, CDR3 protein, CDR3 DNA. The D gene is left open where the match is weak. Rows may omit the clone size; those that give it use once, few, many or a size class.

NA	few	TRBV12-3/TRBV12-4	TRBJ1-4	CASTLGRGGEKLFF	TGTGCCAGCACCCTTGGCAGGGGTGGGGAAAAACTGTTTTTT
TRBD1	NA	TRBV12-5	TRBJ1-2	CASGDRVDGYTF	TGTGCTAGTGGTGACAGGGTGGATGGCTACACCTTC
TRBD1	many	TRBV7-2	TRBJ1-1	CASTLTGAGTEAFF	TGTGCCAGCACCCTAACAGGGGCGGGCACTGAAGCTTTCTTT
NA	few	TRBV2	TRBJ1-1	CASRKTGNTEAFF	TGTGCCAGCCGAAAGACAGGGAACACTGAAGCTTTCTTT
NA	NA	TRBV10-3	TRBJ1-1	CAISESRQGFPEAFF	TGTGCCATCAGTGAGTCAAGGCAGGGCTTCCCTGAAGCTTTCTTT
NA	NA	TRBV6-1	TRBJ1-1	CASSPGGNTEAFF	TGTGCCAGCAGCCCCGGGGGGAACACTGAAGCTTTCTTT
NA	NA	TRBV27	TRBJ1-2	CASSPRGQHGYTF	TGTGCCAGCAGTCCCCGGGGTCAGCATGGCTACACCTTC
TRBD1	NA	TRBV2	TRBJ2-3	CASRERRTGKNTDTQYF	TGTGCCAGCAGAGAGCGAAGGACAGGGAAAAACACAGATACGCAGTATTTT
TRBD1	few	TRBV12-3/TRBV12-4	TRBJ1-5	CASRLGQVNQPQHF	TGTGCCAGCAGGCTCGGACAGGTCAATCAGCCCCAGCATTTT
NA	NA	TRBV9	TRBJ2-1	CASSDSRSTEQFF	TGTGCCAGCAGCGACTCTAGGAGCACTGAGCAGTTCTTC
NA	many	TRBV20-1	TRBJ1-5	CSARGSRERHQPQHF	TGCAGTGCTAGAGGGTCCAGGGAGCGCCATCAGCCCCAGCATTTT
NA	NA	TRBV4-1	TRBJ2-1	CASSQEGPGVSPAEQFF	TGCGCCAGCAGCCAAGAAGGGCCTGGGGTTTCGCCGGCTGAGCAGTTCTTC
NA	NA	TRBV6-2/TRBV6-3	TRBJ2-7	CASSYELADTYEQYF	TGTGCCAGCAGTTACGAACTTGCCGACACCTACGAGCAGTACTTC
NA	NA	TRBV10-3	TRBJ2-5	CAISSEIARQYF	TGTGCCATCAGCTCGGAAATAGCGCGCCAGTACTTC
NA	NA	TRBV28	TRBJ1-6	CASSTAKDGSPLHF	TGTGCCAGCAGTACAGCGAAAGATGGTTCACCCCTCCACTTT
TRBD2	NA	TRBV12-3/TRBV12-4	TRBJ2-1	CASSLASGGLNNEQFF	TGTGCCAGCAGTTTAGCCTCGGGGGGGCTTAACAATGAGCAGTTCTTC
NA	NA	TRBV18	TRBJ2-5	CASSPLTDRQETQYF	TGTGCCAGCTCACCCCTCACTGACAGGCAAGAGACCCAGTACTTC
TRBD1	many	TRBV24-1	TRBJ1-5	CATSDFKGQGRQPQHF	TGTGCCACCAGTGATTTTAAAGGACAGGGAAGACAGCCCCAGCATTTT
NA	NA	TRBV6-2/TRBV6-3	TRBJ2-1	CASSYVAEQFF	TGTGCCAGCAGTTATGTGGCTGAGCAGTTCTTC
TRBD1	NA	TRBV6-4	TRBJ2-2	CASSDQGQGKLFF	TGTGCCAGCAGTGACCAAGGACAGGGGAAGCTGTTTTTT
TRBD1	NA	TRBV10-3	TRBJ2-4	CAISAGGLEYF	TGTGCCATCAGTGCAGGGGGCTTGGAGTACTTC
NA	NA	TRBV2	TRBJ1-3	CASSMQRSSGNTIYF	TGTGCCAGCAGTATGCAAAGGTCCTCTGGAAACACCATATATTTT
TRBD1	few	TRBV28	TRBJ2-7	CASSLVNAGGYEQYF	TGTGCCAGCAGTCTCGTAAACGCAGGGGGCTACGAGCAGTACTTC
TRBD1	NA	TRBV5-4	TRBJ2-3	CASSLNRGTIDTQYF	TGTGCCAGCAGCTTAAACAGGGGGACGATAGATACGCAGTATTTT
NA	NA	TRBV19	TRBJ1-1	CASTPRGQGLGTEAFF	TGTGCCAGTACGCCCCGGGGGCAGGGGCTTGGTACTGAAGCTTTCTTT
TRBD2	NA	TRBV28	TRBJ2-3	CASSLSPSGAITDTQYF	TGTGCCAGCAGTTTATCGCCTAGCGGGGCGATCACAGATACGCAGTATTTT
NA	many	TRBV7-8	TRBJ2-3	CASSRGPGPRTDTQYF	TGTGCCAGCAGCAGAGGCCCAGGGCCCCGCACAGATACGCAGTATTTT
TRBD2	NA	TRBV29-1	TRBJ2-7	CSVSGGGYEQYF	TGCAGCGTGAGCGGGGGAGGGTACGAGCAGTACTTC
TRBD1	few	TRBV24-1	TRBJ2-1	CATRTPRDSRYTDEQFF	TGTGCCACCAGAACGCCTAGGGACAGTCGCTACACTGATGAGCAGTTCTTC
NA	NA	TRBV7-2	TRBJ2-5	CASSLAGGAKTQYF	TGTGCCAGCAGCTTAGCGGGGGGGGCTAAGACCCAGTACTTC
NA	many	TRBV7-6	TRBJ1-2	CASSSRPTDGYTF	TGTGCCAGCAGCTCCCGTCCGACGGATGGCTACACCTTC
TRBD1	NA	TRBV10-3	TRBJ2-3	CAISADRDFTDTQYF	TGTGCCATCAGTGCGGACAGGGACTTCACAGATACGCAGTATTTT
NA	many	TRBV20-1	TRBJ2-1	CSAPGGAEYNEQFF	TGCAGTGCTCCCGGGGGAGCGGAGTACAATGAGCAGTTCTTC
TRBD1	NA	TRBV24-1	TRBJ2-2	CATSPTGGKTGELFF	TGTGCCACCAGTCCGACAGGGGGTAAGACCGGGGAGCTGTTTTTT
TRBD1	few	TRBV5-4	TRBJ2-1	CASRQDRGSVNNEQFF	TGTGCCAGCAGGCAAGACAGGGGCTCTGTCAACAATGAGCAGTTCTTC
NA	many	TRBV12-3/TRBV12-4	TRBJ1-1	CASSLTGPNTEAFF	TGTGCCAGCAGCCTGACAGGCCCGAACACTGAAGCTTTCTTT
NA	NA	TRBV12-3/TRBV12-4	TRBJ1-6	CASTWTDNSPLHF	TGTGCCAGCACCTGGACAGATAATTCACCCCTCCACTTT
TRBD1	NA	TRBV5-1	TRBJ1-4	CASSIGDSLNEKLFF	TGCGCCAGCAGCATCGGGGACAGTTTGAATGAAAAACTGTTTTTT
NA	many	TRBV6-1	TRBJ2-2	CASSESSGGAGELFF	TGTGCCAGCAGTGAATCCTCAGGGGGGGCCGGGGAGCTGTTTTTT
TRBD1	few	TRBV27	TRBJ2-7	CATSTGGSSEQYF	TGTGCCACCTCGACAGGGGGAAGCTCCGAGCAGTACTTC
NA	few	TRBV5-4	TRBJ2-2	CASRAGSGELFF	TGTGCCAGCAGGGCAGGGTCCGGGGAGCTGTTTTTT
TRBD1	NA	TRBV20-1	TRBJ1-2	CSAATGTANYGYTF	TGCAGTGCCGCAACTGGGACAGCTAACTATGGCTACACCTTC